The next 29 T cell receptor beta chains were all read from a single sample in a study of a mutant IDH1 vaccine in newly diagnosed glioma. Specified time point: week 35, safety follow-up. The investigators gave 300 ug of mutant IDH1 20-mer peptide in each vaccine dose, together with topical imiquimod. Generated by immunoSEQ multiplex PCR, the TCRdb table keeps only in-frame clones and is missing some. Seen here are 69,000 or so clones, 85% to 90% observed once, and the top ten hold 1.5% to 2.5%. Antigens for these TCRs are unknown. The starting material was PBMCs, obtained from a glioma patient whose treatment included an IDH1 peptide vaccine. The receptors shown here come from a man aged 25-40 years with glioma.

The chain employs TRBV9 and TRBJ2-1; no reliable D call. The CDR3 spans 11 residues. CDR1 and CDR2 from the germline V gene are SGDLS and YYNGEE. Trimming left V 0 bases short and J 11 bases short, with 6 bases between. In DNA form, the CDR3 reads TGTGCCAGCAGCGTAGGGACGCAGCAGTTCTTC. Translation: CASSVGTQQFF.

The J gene is TRBJ1-2, the V gene TRBV4-1; 10 bases are a match to TRBD1. V shed 7 bases and J 0 bases; nucleotides not matched to a gene: 11. The CDR3 loop spans 17 amino acids. In germline, CDR1 is MGHRA, CDR2 YSYEKL. The CDR3 sequence: CASTPGTGDLPNYGYTF. CDR3 coding DNA: TGCGCCAGCACCCCCGGGACAGGGGACCTCCCTAACTATGGCTACACCTTC.

This clone was recorded a few times. This chain uses TRBV7-9 with TRBJ2-1; 9 nucleotides match TRBD1. V trimming: 5 bases; J trimming: 2 bases; junction bases outside the gene matches: 7. CDR3 length: 16 amino acids. Germline CDR1 SEHNR, CDR2 FQNEAQ (reference sequence). In DNA form, the CDR3 reads TGTGCCAGCAGCACAGGGGGCGGGAGAACCTACAATGAGCAGTTCTTC. This encodes CASSTGGGRTYNEQFF.

The chain couples TRBV30 to TRBJ2-1; TRBD2 aligns across 7 bases. The CDR3 contains 12 residues. Germline V lookup: CDR1 GTSNPN, CDR2 SVGIG (reference sequence). V trimming: 3 bases; J trimming: 7 bases; junction bases outside the gene matches: 3. Here the CDR3 reads CAWRREMNEQFF. Here the CDR3 DNA reads TGTGCCTGGAGGCGGGAGATGAATGAGCAGTTCTTC.

The chain recombines TRBV4-1 with TRBJ2-7, with D possibly being TRBD1 (6 bases). Trimming removed 4 bases from V and 3 bases from J, with 13 bases in between. The V gene's germline CDR1 is MGHRA and CDR2 YSYEKL. This CDR3 has 14 amino acids. CDR3 DNA sequence: TGCGCCAGCAGCCTTGCTACAGGGAACTACGAGCAGTACTTC. Protein sequence: CASSLATGNYEQYF.

This chain connects TRBV4-1 to TRBJ2-5, with no clear D. Germline assignment: CDR1 MGHRA and CDR2 YSYEKL. The CDR3 contains 17 residues. Trimming cost V 0 bases and J 3 bases, with 17 bases left between them. The CDR3 spells CASSQDRSAASEETQYF. The CDR3 region has the DNA TGCGCCAGCAGCCAAGATAGGTCGGCAGCTTCGGAAGAGACCCAGTACTTC.

The chain uses TRBV29-1 and TRBJ2-1, with TRBD1 matching 9 bases. Trimming took 7 bases from V and 6 from J; bases not matched to a gene: 7. CDR1 SQVTM and CDR2 ANQGSEA come from the germline V gene. This CDR3 is 13 amino acids long. CDR3 sequence reads: CSAGQGRGNEQFF. In DNA, the CDR3 is TGCAGCGCCGGACAGGGGCGAGGCAATGAGCAGTTCTTC.

This rearrangement joins TRBV27 to TRBJ2-2; 13 bases line up with TRBD2. This CDR3 region has 16 residues. From germline, CDR1 is MNHEY and CDR2 SMNVEV (reference sequence). Unmatched junction bases numbered 9, after V lost 6 bases and J lost 8 bases. CDR3 protein: CASSLIRLAGGGELFF. CDR3 DNA sequence: TGTGCCAGCAGCCTGATCAGACTAGCGGGAGGTGGGGAGCTGTTTTTT.

This chain joins TRBV6-1 and TRBJ2-5, with TRBD2 matching 8 bases. Per germline, CDR1 MNHNS and CDR2 SASEGT. With V trimmed by 7 bases and J by 3 bases, 1 base remained unmatched. This CDR3 is built from 12 residues. The CDR3 is CASNGGEETQYF. The CDR3 DNA follows: TGTGCCAGCAACGGGGGGGAAGAGACCCAGTACTTC.

This clone was picked up a small number of times. The chain links TRBV7-8 to TRBJ2-5, with D unclear. The CDR3 extends over 11 amino acids. Trimming took 8 bases from V and 6 from J, leaving 10 bases between them. CDR1 SGHVS and CDR2 FQNEAQ come from the germline V gene. CDR3 amino acids: CASAEYKTQYF. DNA for the CDR3: TGTGCCAGCGCGGAGTATAAGACCCAGTACTTC. The variable domain in full, with the rest retrieved from reference TRBV7-8 and TRBJ2-5, is GAGVSQSPRYKVAKRGQDVALRCDPISGHVSLFWYQQALGQGPEFLTYFQNEAQLDKSGLPSDRFFAERPEGSVSTLKIQRTQQEDSAVYLCASAEYKTQYFGPGTRLLVL.

This chain connects TRBV28 to TRBJ1-2; TRBD1 is a possible D gene (6 bases). This CDR3 has 13 residues. Trimming took off 6 bases at V and 7 bases at J, with 15 bases between the two ends. Per germline, CDR1 MDHEN and CDR2 SYDVKM. The CDR3 nucleotides are TGTGCCAGCAGCCTACAGGGTATGGTTGGCTACACCTTC. Translated, it gives CASSLQGMVGYTF.

This chain joins TRBV19 and TRBJ2-5; D assignment may be TRBD1 or TRBD2 (5 bases each). With the DNA end fitting TRBJ2-7 better, the J assignment may be wrong. The CDR3 extends over 12 amino acids. Germline V CDR1 and CDR2: LNHDA, SQIVND (reference sequence). CDR3 sequence (DNA): TGTGCCAGTAGTAGGGACCACTACGAGCAGTACTTC. It is translated as CASSRDHYEQYF.

The table lists this clone with a count of one. The rearrangement links TRBV11-2 to TRBJ2-7, with D hard to call. V was cut by 5 bases and J by 3 bases, with 17 bases left in between. CDR1 SGHAT and CDR2 FQNNGV come from the germline V gene. CDR3 length: 15 residues. The CDR3, as DNA: TGTGCCAGCAGCAGGGCAGCTCAGCCCCTCTACGAGCAGTACTTC. This encodes CASSRAAQPLYEQYF.

This chain connects TRBV7-9 to TRBJ2-3; the D gene is possibly TRBD2 (5 bases). This CDR3 is built from 13 residues. Trimming took off 7 bases at V and 12 bases at J, with 20 bases between the two ends. Germline CDR1 SEHNR, CDR2 FQNEAQ (reference sequence). CDR3 sequence: CASTPLGRAQQYF. CDR3 nucleotide sequence: TGTGCCAGCACCCCTCTAGGGCGGGCTCAACAGTATTTT.

V usage is TRBV16 and J usage is TRBJ2-2; D is unclear. Trimming removed 7 bases from V and 7 bases from J, with 13 bases in between. The germline V gene has CDR1 KGHSY and CDR2 FQNENV. This CDR3 is 13 amino acids long. CDR3 nucleotide sequence: TGTGCCAGCAACCCACGGAAGGTCGGGGAGCTGTTTTTT. Its protein is CASNPRKVGELFF.

The V call is TRBV2, the J call TRBJ1-2; a possible D gene is TRBD1 (5 bases). CDR3 size: 13 residues. In germline, CDR1 is SNHLY, CDR2 FYNNEI. V was cut by 2 bases and J by 3 bases, with 7 bases left in between. The CDR3, as DNA: TGTGCCAGCAGTGAACGGGGGGACTATGGCTACACCTTC. Translating gives CASSERGDYGYTF.

The rearrangement links TRBV7-3 to TRBJ2-1; TRBD2 agrees at 11 bases. Losses at the gene ends were 4 bases for V and 11 bases for J; bases not matched to a gene: 4. The CDR3 extends over 13 amino acids. Germline assignment: CDR1 SGHTA and CDR2 FQGTGA. The CDR3 nucleotides are TGTGCCAGCAGCTCCTCGACTAGCGGGAAGCAGTTCTTC. It codes for CASSSSTSGKQFF.

The chain couples TRBV4-2 to TRBJ2-7, with a weak D call TRBD1 (5 bases). This CDR3 spans 14 amino acids. The germline V gene has CDR1 LGHNA and CDR2 YNFKEQ. V was cut by 1 base and J by 0 bases, with 7 bases left in between. CDR3: CASSQARASYEQYF. CDR3 DNA sequence: TGTGCCAGCAGCCAAGCCAGGGCCTCCTACGAGCAGTACTTC.

A few counts support this clone. The DNA for the CDR3 is TGCGCCAGCAGCTTGGATGGACAGGGAAAGACAGATACGCAGTATTTT. Its protein product is CASSLDGQGKTDTQYF. The rearrangement joins TRBV5-1 to TRBJ2-3, with TRBD1 identical over 8 bases. Germline trimming cut 0 bases from V and 3 bases from J; bases unmatched to any gene: 6. Germline CDR1 is SGHRS and CDR2 is YFSETQ. The CDR3 runs 16 residues.

The chain links TRBV28 to TRBJ2-7, with D unresolved. V was shortened by 6 bases and J by 3 bases, with 3 bases between the two germline ends. This CDR3 region has 10 residues. Germline V gene lookup returns CDR1 MDHEN and CDR2 SYDVKM. The CDR3 DNA follows: TGTGCCAGCAGAGACTACGAGCAGTACTTC. This codes for CASRDYEQYF. Filled out from reference TRBV28 and TRBJ2-7, the complete variable domain reads DVKVTQSSRYLVKRTGEKVFLECVQDMDHENMFWYRQDPGLGLRLIYFSYDVKMKEKGDIPEGYSVSREKKERFSLILESASTNQTSMYLCASRDYEQYFGPGTRLTVT.

This clone was observed a few times. The rearrangement uses TRBV30 and TRBJ1-1; 7 nucleotides agree with TRBD1. The CDR3 spans 16 residues. V shed 1 base and J 5 bases; nucleotides not matched to a gene: 13. CDR1 GTSNPN and CDR2 SVGIG come from the germline V gene (reference sequence). As DNA, the CDR3 is TGTGCCTGGAGTGCGAAGGGACAGAGCTTCAGGACTGAAGCTTTCTTT. Encoded protein: CAWSAKGQSFRTEAFF. Full variable domain (remainder filled in from reference TRBV30 and TRBJ1-1): SQTIHQWPATLVQPVGSPLSLECTVEGTSNPNLYWYRQAAGRGLQLLFYSVGIGQISSEVPQNLSASRPQDRQFILSSKKLLLSDSGFYLCAWSAKGQSFRTEAFFGQGTRLTVV.

This chain links TRBV4-1 with TRBJ2-5; D perhaps matches TRBD2 (5 bases). Germline lookup yields CDR1 MGHRA and CDR2 YSYEKL. Trimming left V 4 bases short and J 7 bases short, with 10 bases between. The CDR3 has 12 residues. The CDR3 region is CASSLPAGTQYF. For the CDR3, the DNA is TGCGCCAGCAGCCTCCCCGCGGGGACCCAGTACTTC.

The chain couples TRBV2 to TRBJ1-5, with TRBD1 matching 9 bases. V lost 4 bases to trimming and J lost 2 bases; unmatched junction nucleotides: 0. This CDR3 spans 14 amino acids. Germline V gene lookup returns CDR1 SNHLY and CDR2 FYNNEI. CDR3 sequence: CASSGQGGNQPQHF. CDR3 coding DNA: TGTGCCAGCAGTGGACAGGGGGGCAATCAGCCCCAGCATTTT.

The chain links TRBV15 to TRBJ2-4; tentatively, D is TRBD1 (6 bases). The CDR3 consists of 15 residues. V lost 3 bases to trimming and J lost 2 bases, with 11 bases between them. Germline CDR1 is LNHNV and CDR2 is YYDKDF (reference sequence). The CDR3 DNA is TGTGCCACCAGCAGGTCAGGGGATTCCAAAAACATTCAGTACTTC. Its protein is CATSRSGDSKNIQYF.

This chain connects TRBV6-1 to TRBJ1-2; 10 nucleotides line up with TRBD1. The CDR3 contains 13 residues. Losses at the gene ends were 10 bases for V and 3 bases for J; bases not matched to a gene: 5. Germline V gene lookup returns CDR1 MNHNS and CDR2 SASEGT. CDR3 nucleotides: TGTGCCATCCGGGACAGGGGTGACTATGGCTACACCTTC. Amino acids: CAIRDRGDYGYTF.

This clone showed up just once. The genes are TRBV28 and TRBJ1-2; 7 bases align to TRBD1. The length of the CDR3 is 16 residues. Trimming cost V 2 bases and J 8 bases; bases outside gene matches: 14. CDR1 is MDHEN and CDR2 is SYDVKM in the germline V gene. This CDR3 is CASSLRGQGRLGGYTF. The CDR3 bases are TGTGCCAGCAGTTTAAGGGGGCAGGGACGACTCGGCGGCTACACCTTC.

The rearrangement uses TRBV30 and TRBJ2-3, with D unclear. The germline V and J ends were trimmed by 3 bases and 0 bases, with 7 bases remaining between them. CDR1 is GTSNPN, CDR2 SVGIG, per germline (reference sequence). The CDR3 is 13 amino acids. The CDR3 DNA reads as TGTGCCTGGAGGGGCCGTAGCACAGATACGCAGTATTTT. This gives the protein CAWRGRSTDTQYF.

The CDR3 reads CASRGGTQYF. The CDR3 nucleotides are TGTGCCAGCAGAGGGGGGACCCAGTACTTC. The J gene is TRBJ2-5, the V gene TRBV2, with D possibly TRBD1 on 6 matching bases. The CDR3 has 10 residues. Germline loops: CDR1 SNHLY, CDR2 FYNNEI. Trimming pared 6 bases from V and 7 bases from J, leaving 6 bases between.

The rearrangement joins TRBV4-3 to TRBJ1-1; D may be TRBD1 (6 bases). This CDR3 is 14 amino acids long. The V gene lost 1 base and the J gene lost 4 bases, with 10 bases spanning the gap. Germline V gene sequence: CDR1 LGHNA, CDR2 YSLEER. The CDR3 is CASSQVGGGTEAFF. For the CDR3, the DNA is TGCGCCAGCAGCCAAGTAGGGGGGGGCACTGAAGCTTTCTTT.